This entry is about one TCR beta chain. For repertoire sequencing, the TCR beta CDR3 regions were amplified from RNA transcripts. HTBI-primed RT-PCR formed the first round, and a multiplex PCR formed the second. TCRdb passed the multiplex PCR reads through MiXCR, listing each CDR3 protein once. The table has about 700,000 distinct CDR3 sequences, roughly 41% seen once. The data belong to a study of Graves' ophthalmopathy and Graves' hyperthyroidism. The TCR originated in an adult man with Graves' ophthalmopathy. Source material: peripheral blood.

The CDR3 DNA sequence: TGTGCCGGCTCATCGAGGAAAGGGGTCCGCAGCACTGAAGCTTTCTTT. Translating it yields CAGSSRKGVRSTEAFF. V and J are TRBV7-9 and TRBJ1-1; D possibly corresponds to TRBD1 (5 bases). Germline V lookup: CDR1 SEHNR, CDR2 FQNEAQ (reference sequence). V lost 11 bases to trimming and J lost 4 bases, with 26 bases between them. This CDR3 is built from 16 residues.